What follows are 26 T cell receptor beta chains derived from one specimen sequenced in a study of blood T cell repertoires in COVID-19. Some clones are missing from TCRdb's copy, which holds only in-frame ones; the method was immunoSEQ multiplex PCR. This sample has about 230,000 clones, with about 90% found just once. Sequenced: peripheral blood. Receptors were obtained from a woman aged 55-70 years with acute or convalescent COVID-19.

The V call is TRBV28, the J call TRBJ2-3, with 11 nucleotides matching TRBD2. CDR3 length: 15 residues. CDR1 and CDR2 from the germline V gene are MDHEN and SYDVKM. Trimming cost V 8 bases and J 8 bases; bases outside gene matches: 12. CDR3 sequence reads: CASGTIAGGITTQYF. The CDR3 region has the DNA TGTGCCAGCGGAACTATAGCGGGAGGGATTACTACGCAGTATTTT.

The CDR3 loop is CASSSPGTGNTEAFF. The CDR3 DNA reads TGTGCCAGCAGCTCTCCTGGGACAGGAAACACTGAAGCTTTCTTT. The chain has TRBV11-2 and TRBJ1-1; 8 bases match TRBD1. The CDR3 consists of 15 residues. V was pared by 4 bases and J by 2 bases, with 6 bases of the junction left unmatched. Germline values: CDR1 SGHAT, CDR2 FQNNGV.

This clone was seen just once. The gene calls are TRBV5-4 and TRBJ2-7; the D gene is possibly TRBD2 (6 bases). Germline V CDR1 and CDR2: SGHNT, YYREEE (reference sequence). The V and J ends lost 4 bases and 3 bases respectively, with 14 bases between them. The CDR3 loop spans 14 amino acids. The CDR3 DNA follows: TGTGCCAGCAGCCCGGGACTGGGCCGCTACGAGCAGTACTTC. Its translation: CASSPGLGRYEQYF.

This chain joins TRBV29-1 and TRBJ1-1; 10 bases match TRBD1. Germline lookup yields CDR1 SQVTM and CDR2 ANQGSEA. There are 15 residues in the CDR3. V lost 4 bases, J lost 4 bases, and 9 bases stayed unmatched. The CDR3 nucleotides are TGCAGCGTTGTCATAGCGGGACAGGGGTTCACTGAAGCTTTCTTT. Translation: CSVVIAGQGFTEAFF. Complete variable domain (other parts from reference TRBV29-1 and TRBJ1-1): SAVISQKPSRDICQRGTSLTIQCQVDSQVTMMFWYRQQPGQSLTLIATANQGSEATYESGFVIDKFPISRPNLTFSTLTVSNMSPEDSSIYLCSVVIAGQGFTEAFFGQGTRLTVV.

The rearrangement links TRBV11-3 to TRBJ1-1; D call uncertain. Trimming stripped 0 bases from V and 1 base from J, with 6 bases between. This CDR3 is built from 14 residues. Germline CDR1 reads SGHNT; CDR2 reads YENEEA. In DNA, the CDR3 is TGTGCCAGCAGCTTAGATGGAGAGAACACTGAAGCTTTCTTT. It yields the protein CASSLDGENTEAFF.

The chain recombines TRBV6-5 with TRBJ2-3; TRBD2 is a possible D gene (6 bases). CDR3 length: 15 amino acids. Germline V gene data show CDR1 as MNHEY and CDR2 as SVGAGI. The V gene lost 6 bases and the J gene lost 0 bases, with 13 bases spanning the gap. The CDR3 here is CASRDNRGSTDTQYF. Here the CDR3 DNA reads TGTGCCAGCAGGGATAACCGGGGGAGCACAGATACGCAGTATTTT.

The gene calls are TRBV28 and TRBJ1-1; possibly TRBD1 for D (6 bases). Trimming removed 5 bases from V and 0 bases from J, with 22 bases in between. The CDR3 covers 18 residues. Germline CDR1 reads MDHEN; CDR2 reads SYDVKM. The CDR3 protein is CASSVNVRTATMNTEAFF. In DNA, the CDR3 is TGTGCCAGCAGTGTAAATGTCCGGACAGCTACTATGAACACTGAAGCTTTCTTT. Based on the CDR3 plus reference TRBV28 and TRBJ1-1, the full variable domain is DVKVTQSSRYLVKRTGEKVFLECVQDMDHENMFWYRQDPGLGLRLIYFSYDVKMKEKGDIPEGYSVSREKKERFSLILESASTNQTSMYLCASSVNVRTATMNTEAFFGQGTRLTVV.

The rearrangement uses TRBV3-1 (or the pseudogene TRBV3-2) and TRBJ1-6; D perhaps matches TRBD1 (6 bases). CDR1 and CDR2 (germline): LGHDT, YNNKEL (reference sequence). Trimming removed 4 bases from V and 6 bases from J, with 10 bases in between. The CDR3 runs to 14 residues. The CDR3 region is CASSPRGSNSPLHF. The CDR3, as DNA: TGTGCCAGCAGCCCCAGGGGAAGTAATTCACCCCTCCACTTT.

The V gene is TRBV3-1 (or the pseudogene TRBV3-2), the J gene TRBJ2-3, with D maybe TRBD2 (7 bases). The CDR3 runs 16 residues. V lost 2 bases and J lost 1, with 13 bases in between. Per germline, CDR1 LGHDT and CDR2 YNNKEL (reference sequence). CDR3 protein: CASSQLGGAGTDTQYF. DNA of the CDR3: TGTGCCAGCAGCCAACTTGGGGGGGCCGGCACAGATACGCAGTATTTT.

The J gene is TRBJ1-2, the V gene TRBV28; D ambiguous. Trimming left V 8 bases short and J 0 bases short, with 10 bases between. CDR1 is MDHEN and CDR2 is SYDVKM in the germline V gene. The CDR3 loop spans 13 amino acids. CDR3 residues: CASYFGANYGYTF. CDR3 DNA sequence: TGTGCCAGCTACTTCGGGGCTAACTATGGCTACACCTTC.

The CDR3 spells CASSYGTSGGNEQFF. For the CDR3, the DNA is TGTGCCAGCAGCTATGGGACTAGCGGGGGGAATGAGCAGTTCTTC. The V gene is TRBV11-3, the J gene TRBJ2-1; 15 nucleotides match TRBD2. Germline CDR1 and CDR2: SGHNT and YENEEA. The CDR3 is made up of 15 amino acids. V dropped 4 bases and J dropped 7; count of bases not matched to a gene: 2.

The chain has TRBV18 and TRBJ2-6; D may be TRBD2 (6 bases). This CDR3 spans 16 amino acids. Per the germline V gene, CDR1 is KGHSH and CDR2 is LQKENI. V shed 10 bases and J shed 0 bases, with 16 bases lying between them. This CDR3 reads CATNAGTYSGANVLTF. In DNA, the CDR3 is TGTGCCACTAACGCCGGGACTTACTCTGGGGCCAACGTCCTGACTTTC. Full variable domain (outside the CDR3, taken from reference TRBV18 and TRBJ2-6): NAGVMQNPRHLVRRRGQEARLRCSPMKGHSHVYWYRQLPEEGLKFMVYLQKENIIDESGMPKERFSAEFPKEGPSILRIQQVVRGDSAAYFCATNAGTYSGANVLTFGAGSRLTVL.

V usage is TRBV3-1 (or the pseudogene TRBV3-2) and J usage is TRBJ1-3; no reliable D call. V was cut by 4 bases and J by 2 bases, with 18 bases left in between. Germline CDR1 reads LGHDT; CDR2 reads YNNKEL (reference sequence). The CDR3 extends over 17 amino acids. CDR3 in DNA: TGTGCCAGCAGCCGCAGCCGGAGTAGTCTCACTGGAAACACCATATATTTT. Its protein is CASSRSRSSLTGNTIYF.

The chain employs TRBV14 and TRBJ2-5; possibly TRBD2 for D (5 bases). CDR1 is SGHDN and CDR2 is FVKESK in the germline V gene. Deletions cut 2 bases from V and 4 bases from J, with 17 bases between. This CDR3 is 16 amino acids long. The CDR3 DNA sequence: TGTGCCAGCAGCCAATCCAGCGGCACCCTCACAGAGACCCAGTACTTC. It codes for CASSQSSGTLTETQYF.

The chain joins TRBV3-1 (or the pseudogene TRBV3-2) to TRBJ1-3; no definite D call. Germline values: CDR1 LGHDT, CDR2 YNNKEL (reference sequence). This CDR3 has 13 residues. V was shortened by 8 bases and J by 2 bases, with 10 bases between the two germline ends. CDR3 nucleotide sequence: TGTGCCAGCCGCGGGAGTCCTGGAAACACCATATATTTT. Protein: CASRGSPGNTIYF.

The chain uses TRBV7-2 and TRBJ2-2, with 10 bases aligning to TRBD1. This CDR3 has 18 residues. The J segment lost 4 bases and the V segment lost 3 bases, leaving 11 bases of the junction unmatched. CDR1 and CDR2 (germline): SGHTA, FQGNSA. The CDR3 region has the DNA TGTGCCAGCAGCTTGGTCGGGACAGGGGTCTCTCGCACCGGGGAGCTGTTTTTT. This encodes CASSLVGTGVSRTGELFF.

The chain employs TRBV5-1 and TRBJ2-3, with 10 nucleotides matching TRBD2. V lost 3 bases and J lost 8; bases outside the gene matches: 12. Per the germline V gene, CDR1 is SGHRS and CDR2 is YFSETQ. The CDR3 covers 16 residues. CDR3: CASSSAGAGGRSTQYF. CDR3 in DNA: TGCGCCAGCAGCTCAGCGGGAGCGGGGGGGCGGAGTACGCAGTATTTT.

The CDR3 coding sequence is TGTGCCAGCAGCCAGGGATACGAAAAACTGTTTTTT. Its protein is CASSQGYEKLFF. V gene TRBV12-3 or TRBV12-4 combines with J gene TRBJ1-4, with D possibly matching TRBD1 (5 bases). The V and J ends lost 6 bases and 8 bases respectively, with 10 bases between them. This CDR3 contains 12 residues.

V is TRBV7-8 and J is TRBJ2-1; D remains ambiguous. The germline V and J ends were trimmed by 1 base and 5 bases, with 9 bases remaining between them. Per the germline V gene, CDR1 is SGHVS and CDR2 is FQNEAQ. This CDR3 comprises 14 residues. Written as DNA, the CDR3 is TGTGCCAGCAGCTTAGTCTCCAGGAACAATGAGCAGTTCTTC. Protein sequence: CASSLVSRNNEQFF.

This clone was detected only a few times. This chain uses TRBV30 with TRBJ2-7; 9 positions match TRBD2. With 4 bases clipped from V and 0 bases from J, the junction kept 10 bases outside the gene matches. Germline V lookup: CDR1 GTSNPN, CDR2 SVGIG (reference sequence). CDR3 length equals 16 residues. Here the CDR3 reads CAWTTGLASNSYEQYF. CDR3 nucleotide sequence: TGTGCCTGGACCACAGGACTAGCGTCGAACTCCTACGAGCAGTACTTC.

The J gene is TRBJ2-2, the V gene TRBV4-3, with D tentatively TRBD1 (6 bases). Germline CDR1 reads LGHNA; CDR2 reads YSLEER. This CDR3 contains 17 residues. The V and J ends lost 0 bases and 4 bases respectively, with 15 bases between them. CDR3 residues: CASSQESGAVGTGELFF. CDR3 DNA: TGCGCCAGCAGCCAAGAATCAGGGGCGGTCGGCACCGGGGAGCTGTTTTTT.

This clone was detected a few times. Compared with germline, one end of the junction differs, possibly owing to a read error. The chain uses TRBV2 and TRBJ2-7; 8 nucleotides agree with TRBD1. The CDR3 spans 14 residues. The germline V gene has CDR1 SNHLY and CDR2 FYNNEI. The CDR3 nucleotides read TGTGCCAGCAGTGGACAGGGGTACTCCTCCGAGCAGTACTTC. Its translation: CASSGQGYSSEQYF. Complete variable domain (other parts from reference TRBV2 and TRBJ2-7): EPEVTQTPSHQVTQMGQEVILRCVPISNHLYFYWYRQILGQKVEFLVSFYNNEISEKSEIFDDQFSVERPDGSNFTLKIRSTKLEDSAMYFCASSGQGYSSEQYFGPGTRLTVT.

CDR3 residues: CASSQDPTSGSYNEQFF. The CDR3 DNA follows: TGTGCCAGCAGCCAAGACCCCACTAGCGGGAGCTACAATGAGCAGTTCTTC. The genes are TRBV3-1 (or the pseudogene TRBV3-2) and TRBJ2-1, with TRBD2 matching 11 bases. Germline CDR1 and CDR2: LGHDT and YNNKEL (reference sequence). V was clipped by 0 bases and J by 3 bases; unmatched bases: 4. This CDR3 is built from 17 residues.

Worth noting for this clone: Other DNA sequences in the same sample also yield this CDR3. The V gene is TRBV11-2, the J gene TRBJ1-1, with D possibly matching TRBD1 (5 bases). The CDR3 covers 13 residues. Germline values: CDR1 SGHAT, CDR2 FQNNGV. The germline V and J ends were trimmed by 0 bases and 3 bases, with 5 bases remaining between them. CDR3 in DNA: TGTGCCAGCAGCTTAGACAGGGACACTGAAGCTTTCTTT. The encoded protein is CASSLDRDTEAFF.

The chain carries TRBV10-2 and TRBJ1-6, with no clear D. V shed 3 bases and J shed 4 bases, with 13 bases lying between them. Germline CDR1 is WSHSY and CDR2 is SAAADI. The CDR3 has 16 amino acids. As DNA, the CDR3 is TGCGCCAGCAGTGATCTTGGCACCGCTTATAATTCACCCCTCCACTTT. Translated, it gives CASSDLGTAYNSPLHF.

The chain employs TRBV19 and TRBJ1-1, with a possible D match to TRBD1 (5 bases). Germline V lookup: CDR1 LNHDA, CDR2 SQIVND (reference sequence). V gave up 7 bases and J gave up 3 bases, with 15 bases separating them. This CDR3 has 14 amino acids. The CDR3 sequence: CASILRGRDTEAFF. DNA for the CDR3: TGTGCCAGTATTCTGCGGGGCCGTGACACTGAAGCTTTCTTT.